This passage covers 2 T cell receptor beta chains from one sample sequenced in a study of cytomegalovirus exposure and HLA in healthy donors. PCR involved 60 Vbeta and 13 Jbeta primers. Generated by immunoSEQ multiplex PCR, the TCRdb table keeps only in-frame clones and is missing some. The data contain around 99,000 clones, 81% of them seen just once; the ten biggest clones take up 2.2%. Sequencing was carried out using PBMCs. The receptors derive from a woman between 25 and 40 years old in good health and CMV-seronegative.

The V and J genes are TRBV18 and TRBJ1-2; 8 bases agree with TRBD1. J lost 2 bases, V lost 2 bases, and 4 bases had no gene match. The CDR3 has 15 amino acids. The germline CDR1 and CDR2 sequences are KGHSH and LQKENI. The CDR3 bases are TGTGCCAGCTCACCAGACAGGGGCGGGAACTATGGCTACACCTTC. Translating it yields CASSPDRGGNYGYTF.

In its sample, this clone was seen a few times. The chain links TRBV5-1 to TRBJ1-1; TRBD1 agrees at 8 bases. The V segment lost 3 bases and the J segment 4 bases; nucleotides outside the gene matches: 5. Germline V gives CDR1 SGHRS, CDR2 YFSETQ. The CDR3 is made up of 14 amino acids. CDR3 sequence: CASSSWTGTTEAFF. The CDR3 DNA is TGCGCCAGCAGCTCATGGACAGGGACCACTGAAGCTTTCTTT.